The 30 T cell receptor beta chains below come from one sample, sequenced in a study of glioma-infiltrating T cells after dendritic cell vaccination. The repertoire was sequenced with immunoSEQ multiplex PCR; TCRdb's copy has only in-frame clones and lacks some. The sample includes approximately 90,000 clones, approximately 81% of them seen just once. Source: blood, taken before dendritic cell vaccination. All receptors derive from a human donor with glioblastoma.

The chain has TRBV5-1 and TRBJ2-7, with 8 bases fitting TRBD1. Trimming at V came to 3 bases and at J to 3 bases, leaving 5 bases not matched to a gene. This CDR3 is 14 amino acids long. Germline CDR1 SGHRS, CDR2 YFSETQ. DNA for the CDR3: TGCGCCAGCAGCTGGACGACAGGGGACTACGAGCAGTACTTC. This sequence encodes CASSWTTGDYEQYF. The whole variable domain, filled in from reference TRBV5-1 and TRBJ2-7, reads KAGVTQTPRYLIKTRGQQVTLSCSPISGHRSVSWYQQTPGQGLQFLFEYFSETQRNKGNFPGRFSGRQFSNSRSEMNVSTLELGDSALYLCASSWTTGDYEQYFGPGTRLTVT.

The chain is built from TRBV4-3 and TRBJ1-5, with D possibly TRBD1 on 6 matching bases. The CDR3 extends over 16 amino acids. V lost 0 bases and J 0 bases, leaving 9 bases between the germline ends. The germline gives CDR1 LGHNA, CDR2 YSLEER. Here the CDR3 DNA reads TGCGCCAGCAGCCAAGATCGACAGGATAGCAATCAGCCCCAGCATTTT. Translating gives CASSQDRQDSNQPQHF.

V is TRBV5-1 and J is TRBJ2-6; the match to TRBD1 covers 10 bases. CDR1 is SGHRS, CDR2 YFSETQ, per germline. The CDR3 consists of 16 residues. After removal of 4 bases from V and 4 bases from J, the junction contained 5 bases not matched to a gene. The CDR3 protein is CASSPGQGFGANVLTF. Here the CDR3 DNA reads TGCGCCAGCAGCCCGGGACAGGGGTTCGGGGCCAACGTCCTGACTTTC.

The rearrangement links TRBV5-1 to TRBJ2-3; 8 nucleotides line up with TRBD2. Germline values: CDR1 SGHRS, CDR2 YFSETQ. This CDR3 is 14 amino acids long. J lost 2 bases, V lost 7 bases, and 6 bases had no gene match. This CDR3 reads CASGSGGLTDTQYF. The CDR3 bases are TGCGCCAGCGGGAGCGGGGGCCTCACAGATACGCAGTATTTT.

The chain carries TRBV27 and TRBJ1-4; tentative D call: TRBD1 (6 bases). Per the germline V gene, CDR1 is MNHEY and CDR2 is SMNVEV (reference sequence). The V end lost 5 bases, the J end lost 4 bases, and 20 bases lay between the germline ends. This CDR3 region has 17 residues. The CDR3 bases are TGTGCCAGCAGTGCCCCGCCAGGGGCAAAGGGTAATGAAAAACTGTTTTTT. Translated, it gives CASSAPPGAKGNEKLFF.

The rearrangement uses TRBV7-2 and TRBJ1-5, with 7 bases aligning to TRBD1. The germline V gene has CDR1 SGHTA and CDR2 FQGNSA. The CDR3 totals 13 residues. V lost 4 bases and J lost 7; bases outside the gene matches: 4. The CDR3 protein is CASSYRGGQPQHF. CDR3 sequence (DNA): TGTGCCAGCAGCTACAGGGGAGGACAGCCCCAGCATTTT.

The genes are TRBV7-9 and TRBJ2-5; 11 nucleotides align to TRBD1. Per the germline V gene, CDR1 is SEHNR and CDR2 is FQNEAQ (reference sequence). Germline trimming cut 4 bases from V and 4 bases from J; bases unmatched to any gene: 5. CDR3 size: 15 residues. The CDR3 here is CASSSIGQGAETQYF. The CDR3 nucleotides are TGTGCCAGCAGCTCCATTGGACAGGGGGCAGAGACCCAGTACTTC.

This clone was detected once. V is TRBV6-1 and J is TRBJ2-5; D perhaps matches TRBD1 (5 bases). With 2 bases removed from V and 4 bases from J, the gap between germline ends came to 11 bases. Germline loops: CDR1 MNHNS, CDR2 SASEGT. The CDR3 contains 14 residues. In DNA form, the CDR3 reads TGTGCCAGCAGTGAACGGAACAGGCCAGAGACCCAGTACTTC. The encoded protein is CASSERNRPETQYF.

The chain links TRBV19 to TRBJ1-6; D is unclear. Germline V gene data show CDR1 as LNHDA and CDR2 as SQIVND (reference sequence). The V end was cut by 6 bases, the J end by 0 bases, with 6 bases between. The CDR3 is 14 residues long. This CDR3 reads CASSTSSYNSPLHF. The DNA for the CDR3 is TGTGCCAGTAGCACGAGCTCCTATAATTCACCCCTCCACTTT.

The rearrangement uses TRBV5-1 and TRBJ1-5; D might be TRBD1 (5 bases). Germline loops: CDR1 SGHRS, CDR2 YFSETQ. V lost 4 bases, J lost 7 bases, and 12 bases lay in between. The CDR3 runs to 13 residues. In nucleotides, the CDR3 is TGCGCCAGCAGCGTGTCAGGGATGCAGCCCCAGCATTTT. Amino acids: CASSVSGMQPQHF.

The J gene is TRBJ1-4, the V gene TRBV5-4, with D perhaps matching TRBD1 (6 bases). The CDR3 length is 15 residues. The V and J ends lost 1 base and 7 bases respectively, with 14 bases between them. Germline V gene sequence: CDR1 SGHNT, CDR2 YYREEE (reference sequence). The CDR3 sequence: CASSLRGGHSEKLFF. The CDR3 DNA follows: TGTGCCAGCAGCTTGAGGGGGGGGCACAGTGAAAAACTGTTTTTT.

The J gene is TRBJ1-3, the V gene TRBV5-4; D possibly corresponds to TRBD1 (6 bases). Per germline, CDR1 SGHNT and CDR2 YYREEE (reference sequence). The CDR3 loop spans 17 amino acids. V was trimmed by 3 bases and J by 3 bases, leaving 19 bases between them. The CDR3 reads CASSSPSGGIGGNTIYF. CDR3 in DNA: TGTGCCAGCAGCTCCCCGAGCGGGGGCATAGGTGGAAACACCATATATTTT. The full variable domain, completed using reference TRBV5-4 and TRBJ1-3, is ETGVTQSPTHLIKTRGQQVTLRCSSQSGHNTVSWYQQALGQGPQFIFQYYREEENGRGNFPPRFSGLQFPNYSSELNVNALELDDSALYLCASSSPSGGIGGNTIYFGEGSWLTVV.

V and J are TRBV27 and TRBJ2-5; 7 bases agree with TRBD1. Unmatched junction bases numbered 4, after V lost 5 bases and J lost 4 bases. Per the germline V gene, CDR1 is MNHEY and CDR2 is SMNVEV (reference sequence). The CDR3 contains 13 residues. CDR3 sequence reads: CASSRDSPETQYF. CDR3 in DNA: TGTGCCAGCAGTCGGGACAGTCCAGAGACCCAGTACTTC.

This chain joins TRBV4-1 and TRBJ1-2; TRBD1 agrees at 10 bases. Germline V gene lookup returns CDR1 MGHRA and CDR2 YSYEKL. The CDR3 totals 15 residues. V lost 3 bases and J lost 4; bases outside the gene matches: 5. CDR3: CASSHPGTGAYGYTF. In nucleotides, the CDR3 is TGCGCCAGCAGCCATCCCGGGACAGGGGCCTATGGCTACACCTTC.

The chain carries TRBV19 and TRBJ2-7; D might be TRBD1 (6 bases). The ends were cut back, 2 bases at V and 5 bases at J, with 7 bases in the middle. The germline CDR1 and CDR2 sequences are LNHDA and SQIVND (reference sequence). CDR3 length: 12 amino acids. The CDR3 sequence is CASSIHRDEQYF. CDR3 nucleotides: TGTGCCAGTAGTATACACAGGGACGAGCAGTACTTC.

The CDR3 reads CSVEGTASGSTDTQYF. The CDR3 DNA reads as TGCAGCGTTGAGGGAACGGCTAGCGGGAGCACAGATACGCAGTATTTT. The chain uses TRBV29-1 and TRBJ2-3; the match to TRBD2 covers 8 bases. CDR1 is SQVTM, CDR2 ANQGSEA, per germline. J was trimmed by 0 bases and V by 3 bases; bases with no gene match: 8. This CDR3 spans 16 amino acids.

The chain links TRBV13 to TRBJ1-2; D possibly corresponds to TRBD1 (6 bases). Looked up from germline, CDR1 is PRHDT and CDR2 is FYEKMQ (reference sequence). Trimming left V 4 bases short and J 6 bases short, with 21 bases between. The CDR3 is 16 residues long. As DNA, the CDR3 is TGTGCCAGCAGCTACGGTCAGGACAGCGACCTACATGGCTACACCTTC. This codes for CASSYGQDSDLHGYTF.

This chain connects TRBV29-1 to TRBJ1-1; the D is unclear. Germline V lookup: CDR1 SQVTM, CDR2 ANQGSEA. The CDR3 sequence is 12 residues long. V shed 7 bases and J shed 6 bases, with 15 bases lying between them. The CDR3 is CSAGLKGPEAFF. As DNA, the CDR3 is TGCAGCGCCGGACTCAAGGGTCCTGAAGCTTTCTTT.

CDR3 region: CASSPGTGWDGYTF. CDR3 coding DNA: TGTGCCAGCAGCCCCGGGACTGGGTGGGATGGCTACACCTTC. J is TRBJ1-2 and V is TRBV6-5, with TRBD1 as a possible D gene (5 bases). The V gene lost 6 bases and the J gene lost 6 bases, with 17 bases spanning the gap. CDR1 and CDR2 from the germline V gene are MNHEY and SVGAGI. This CDR3 is built from 14 residues.

This rearrangement joins TRBV6-6 to TRBJ1-5; D gene ambiguous. The germline V gene encodes CDR1 MNHNY and CDR2 SVGAGI (reference sequence). This CDR3 is built from 12 residues. Trimming removed 4 bases from V and 6 bases from J, with 7 bases in between. The DNA for the CDR3 is TGTGCCAGCAGTTCCGGTTCTCAGCCCCAGCATTTT. Translated, it gives CASSSGSQPQHF.

The genes are TRBV15 and TRBJ2-4; TRBD1 is a possible D gene (6 bases). This CDR3 comprises 14 residues. The V and J ends lost 5 bases and 8 bases respectively, with 16 bases between them. The germline V gene has CDR1 LNHNV and CDR2 YYDKDF (reference sequence). The CDR3 protein is CATSQGQEPDIQYF. The CDR3 nucleotides read TGTGCCACCAGCCAGGGGCAAGAACCAGACATTCAGTACTTC.

The rearrangement joins TRBV28 to TRBJ1-5, with D perhaps TRBD1 (5 bases). V lost 3 bases, J lost 3 bases, and 12 bases lay in between. The CDR3 has 15 residues. Germline CDR1 reads MDHEN; CDR2 reads SYDVKM. The CDR3, as DNA: TGTGCCAGCAGTTTTGGGAGGGGCCCCAATCAGCCCCAGCATTTT. Translating it yields CASSFGRGPNQPQHF.

The chain couples TRBV4-1 to TRBJ1-4; 7 nucleotides agree with TRBD1. Germline values: CDR1 MGHRA, CDR2 YSYEKL. V lost 0 bases, J lost 4 bases, and 11 bases stayed unmatched. CDR3 size: 18 residues. CDR3 sequence: CASSQDLGTTGFNEKLFF. CDR3 DNA: TGCGCCAGCAGCCAAGATTTGGGTACGACAGGGTTTAATGAAAAACTGTTTTTT.

This clone occurred once. The rearrangement joins TRBV27 to TRBJ1-2; a weak D match, TRBD1 (5 bases). This CDR3 is built from 16 residues. V was shortened by 3 bases and J by 4 bases, with 18 bases between the two germline ends. CDR1 and CDR2 (germline): MNHEY, SMNVEV (reference sequence). CDR3 loop: CASSFSKTGTIYGYTF. DNA for the CDR3: TGTGCCAGCAGTTTTTCGAAAACAGGCACCATCTATGGCTACACCTTC.

This clone has just one count. The chain recombines TRBV4-1 with TRBJ1-3; D is possibly TRBD1 (5 bases). This CDR3 region has 17 residues. Germline CDR1 is MGHRA and CDR2 is YSYEKL. V lost 0 bases to trimming and J lost 6 bases, with 18 bases between them. The CDR3 DNA reads as TGCGCCAGCAGCCAAGATTTGGGGGGAAGGCCAGAAAACACCATATATTTT. It codes for CASSQDLGGRPENTIYF.

The chain couples TRBV6-5 to TRBJ2-7, with TRBD2 matching 9 bases. The V segment lost 2 bases and the J segment 5 bases; nucleotides outside the gene matches: 4. Germline lookup yields CDR1 MNHEY and CDR2 SVGAGI. The CDR3 length is 14 residues. CDR3: CASSYLAGYNEQYF. The CDR3 bases are TGTGCCAGCAGTTACCTAGCGGGATATAACGAGCAGTACTTC.

The chain couples TRBV7-9 to TRBJ2-7; TRBD2 aligns across 7 bases. V gave up 5 bases and J gave up 3 bases; unmatched junction bases: 10. Germline assignment: CDR1 SEHNR and CDR2 FQNEAQ (reference sequence). CDR3 length equals 15 residues. The CDR3 is CASSVAGVLIYEQYF. The CDR3 region has the DNA TGTGCCAGCAGCGTTGCGGGGGTCCTCATCTACGAGCAGTACTTC. The entire variable domain, with the rest obtained from reference TRBV7-9 and TRBJ2-7, is as follows: DTGVSQNPRHKITKRGQNVTFRCDPISEHNRLYWYRQTLGQGPEFLTYFQNEAQLEKSRLLSDRFSAERPKGSFSTLEIQRTEQGDSAMYLCASSVAGVLIYEQYFGPGTRLTVT.

This chain joins TRBV11-2 and TRBJ1-2; 8 bases align to TRBD1. Germline loops: CDR1 SGHAT, CDR2 FQNNGV. The V and J ends lost 5 bases and 7 bases, in that order; junction bases with no gene match: 9. This CDR3 has 14 residues. The CDR3 loop reads CASSPRQGLFGYTF. Written as DNA, the CDR3 is TGTGCCAGCAGCCCCAGACAGGGGCTATTTGGCTACACCTTC.

V gene TRBV7-3 combines with J gene TRBJ2-5; D call uncertain. Between the trimmed V and J ends, which lost 0 bases and 0 bases, there was a span of 5 bases. Germline V CDR1 and CDR2: SGHTA, FQGTGA. The CDR3 spans 14 residues. Here the CDR3 DNA reads TGTGCCAGCAGCTTAACGAGAGACCAAGAGACCCAGTACTTC. The encoded protein is CASSLTRDQETQYF.

This chain uses TRBV7-2 with TRBJ1-2; D is undetermined. CDR1 is SGHTA and CDR2 is FQGNSA in the germline V gene. Trimming cost V 5 bases and J 4 bases, with 11 bases left between them. The length of the CDR3 is 13 residues. The CDR3 DNA follows: TGTGCCAGCAGCCCTCGTGGGAGCTATGGCTACACCTTC. Its protein is CASSPRGSYGYTF.